Detailed here is one T cell receptor (beta chain). Its antigen is currently unknown. Deletions cut 2 bases from V and 1 base from J, with 13 bases between. The CDR3 runs 16 residues. Germline V gene sequence: CDR1 SGDLS, CDR2 YYNGEE. Sequencing was performed with immunoSEQ multiplex PCR; in TCRdb, only in-frame clones are kept and a portion is missing. The table has 100,000 to 120,000 clones, roughly 90% seen once. This sample stems from a study of cytomegalovirus exposure and HLA in healthy donors. The study's findings and limits: Altogether, 170 or so TCR beta chains were recorded as cytomegalovirus-associated.

The donors were in the roughly 110-subject validation cohort, distinct from the approximately 700-subject first cohort. The sequenced material came from PBMCs. J is TRBJ2-1 and V is TRBV9; D is possibly TRBD1 (7 bases). This sequence was found in a woman under 40 in good health and CMV-seropositive. Here the CDR3 DNA reads TGTGCCAGCAGCGTCCAGGGGGGTTGGTCCTACAATGAGCAGTTCTTC. Its protein is CASSVQGGWSYNEQFF. Using reference TRBV9 and TRBJ2-1 for the parts outside the CDR3, the full variable domain is DSGVTQTPKHLITATGQRVTLRCSPRSGDLSVYWYQQSLDQGLQFLIQYYNGEERAKGNILERFSAQQFPDLHSELNLSSLELGDSALYFCASSVQGGWSYNEQFFGPGTRLTVL.